This T cell receptor (beta chain) was documented in a study of blood T cell repertoires in COVID-19. Assay: immunoSEQ multiplex PCR; the TCRdb copy retains only in-frame clones and omits some. Of about 97,000 clones listed, around 86% are singletons. V shed 5 bases and J 6 bases; nucleotides not matched to a gene: 9. The CDR3 has 15 residues. The germline CDR1 and CDR2 sequences are KGHDR and SFDVKD. The chain carries TRBV24-1 and TRBJ2-5; 9 nucleotides agree with TRBD2. The receptor was derived from a man between 50 and 59 years old with active or convalescent COVID-19. The sequencing sample was made of peripheral blood. This CDR3 is CATSVGGGGAKTQYF. The CDR3 nucleotides are TGTGCCACCAGTGTAGGTGGCGGGGGGGCGAAGACCCAGTACTTC.